A single TCR beta chain is shown here with its context. Antigen unknown. The entry originates in a study of cytotoxic CD8 clonotypes in ibrutinib-treated CLL. On the study more broadly: Some 25 partial and 2 complete responses; at median 68 months, 14 remitted, about twelve progressed. Among the samples, the mean was roughly 240,000 productive templates and roughly 96,000 productive rearrangements. Study outcomes and limitations: Clonality climbed at ibrutinib response, then dropped toward baseline at progression.

Deep sequencing aimed at 1 in 200,000 to 1 in 1 million T cells' resolution. This table comes from immunoSEQ multiplex PCR, and its TCRdb copy is limited to in-frame clones, with some not included. The sample includes some 300,000 clones, about 80% of them seen just once. The CDR3 length is 13 residues. The germline gives CDR1 GTSNPN, CDR2 SVGIG (reference sequence). V was shortened by 0 bases and J by 5 bases, with 7 bases between the two germline ends. This specimen was PBMCs, taken before ibrutinib treatment. The sequence was obtained from a human donor with chronic lymphocytic leukemia. This sequence joins TRBV30 and TRBJ1-4; D is undetermined. The chain's CDR3 is CAWSVVRNEKLFF. CDR3 nucleotide sequence: TGTGCCTGGAGTGTGGTTCGGAATGAAAAACTGTTTTTT.